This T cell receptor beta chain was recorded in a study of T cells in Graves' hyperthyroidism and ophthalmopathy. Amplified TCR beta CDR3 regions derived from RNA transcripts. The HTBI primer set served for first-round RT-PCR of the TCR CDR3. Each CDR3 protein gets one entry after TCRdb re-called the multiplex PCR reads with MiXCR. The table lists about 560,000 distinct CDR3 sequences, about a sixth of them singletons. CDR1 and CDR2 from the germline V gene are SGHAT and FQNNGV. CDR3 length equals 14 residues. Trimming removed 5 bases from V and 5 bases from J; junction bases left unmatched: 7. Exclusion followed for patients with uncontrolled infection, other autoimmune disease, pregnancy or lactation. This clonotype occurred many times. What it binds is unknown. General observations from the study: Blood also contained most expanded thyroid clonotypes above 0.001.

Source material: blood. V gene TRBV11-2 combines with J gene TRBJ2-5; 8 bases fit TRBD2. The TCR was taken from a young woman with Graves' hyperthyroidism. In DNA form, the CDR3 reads TGTGCCAGCAGCCCCCGGACTAGCTCTGAGACCCAGTACTTC. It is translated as CASSPRTSSETQYF.